The 27 T cell receptor beta chains below were found in one sample sequenced in a study of blood T cell repertoires in COVID-19. Measured with immunoSEQ multiplex PCR; TCRdb has only the in-frame clones, and not every one. The sample holds some 130,000 clones; roughly 85% are singletons and the top ten take around 9.9%. Sequencing was done on a sample of peripheral blood. The receptors were sampled from an elderly man with acute or convalescent COVID-19.

The chain employs TRBV6-5 and TRBJ1-2; a possible D gene is TRBD1 (5 bases). The germline V and J ends were trimmed by 6 bases and 2 bases, with 13 bases remaining between them. Per germline, CDR1 MNHEY and CDR2 SVGAGI. The CDR3 runs 14 residues. CDR3 protein: CASSLTTANYGYTF. The CDR3 DNA reads TGTGCCAGCAGCTTAACGACAGCCAACTATGGCTACACCTTC.

This chain uses TRBV2 with TRBJ1-6; no reliable D call. Germline values: CDR1 SNHLY, CDR2 FYNNEI. This CDR3 region has 14 residues. The V and J ends lost 3 bases and 8 bases respectively, with 11 bases between them. The CDR3 DNA reads TGTGCCAGCAGTGAGTTGTCACTTTATTCACCCCTCCACTTT. Its protein product is CASSELSLYSPLHF. Together with reference TRBV2 and TRBJ1-6, the CDR3 gives the full variable domain: EPEVTQTPSHQVTQMGQEVILRCVPISNHLYFYWYRQILGQKVEFLVSFYNNEISEKSEIFDDQFSVERPDGSNFTLKIRSTKLEDSAMYFCASSELSLYSPLHFGNGTRLTVT.

The DNA for the CDR3 is TGTGCCAGCAGCTATGAGGGTTACGAGCAGTACTTC. Its protein product is CASSYEGYEQYF. The rearrangement links TRBV5-6 to TRBJ2-7; D is possibly TRBD2 (5 bases). Germline CDR1 is SGHDT and CDR2 is YYEEEE. The CDR3 is 12 residues long. V shed 3 bases and J shed 4 bases, with 8 bases lying between them.

The table lists this clone with a few counts. This chain connects TRBV12-3 or TRBV12-4 to TRBJ1-2; no reliable D call. CDR3 length equals 13 residues. V was cut by 3 bases and J by 3 bases, with 8 bases left in between. CDR3 in DNA: TGTGCCAGCAGTTTTAGCCTTGACTATGGCTACACCTTC. Translation: CASSFSLDYGYTF.

CDR3 sequence (DNA): TGTGCCAGTAGTGTCGACAGAAACGATGGCTACACCTTC. Residues: CASSVDRNDGYTF. V and J are TRBV19 and TRBJ1-2, with D possibly matching TRBD1 (5 bases). CDR3 length: 13 residues. Trimming pared 5 bases from V and 6 bases from J, leaving 13 bases between. Germline CDR1 and CDR2: LNHDA and SQIVND (reference sequence).

The chain carries TRBV6-2 or TRBV6-3 and TRBJ1-1, with 8 nucleotides matching TRBD1. The CDR3 spans 15 residues. J was trimmed by 4 bases and V by 2 bases; bases with no gene match: 6. Looked up from germline, CDR1 is MNHEY and CDR2 is SVGEGT. As DNA, the CDR3 is TGTGCCAGCAGTTACCGGACAGGGACATCCACTGAAGCTTTCTTT. Its protein is CASSYRTGTSTEAFF.

The gene calls are TRBV5-8 and TRBJ2-3; D is unresolved. Germline loops: CDR1 SGHTS, CDR2 YDEGEE. The CDR3 has 14 amino acids. Between the trimmed V and J ends, which lost 1 base and 2 bases, there was a span of 8 bases. The CDR3 DNA reads as TGTGCCAGCAGCTTGCGGTATCCCACAGATACGCAGTATTTT. This gives the protein CASSLRYPTDTQYF.

This clone appeared a single time. V usage is TRBV11-2 and J usage is TRBJ1-3; 9 bases are a match to TRBD1. This CDR3 has 15 amino acids. Trimming took 5 bases from V and 3 from J; bases not matched to a gene: 5. From germline, CDR1 is SGHAT and CDR2 FQNNGV. In DNA, the CDR3 is TGTGCCAGCAGCGTGACAGGGGGAGGTGGAAACACCATATATTTT. Translated: CASSVTGGGGNTIYF.

The sample holds a few counts of this clone. CDR3 nucleotide sequence: TGTGCCAGTTCCCCCGGGGGTCTGGGCTACACCTTC. This sequence encodes CASSPGGLGYTF. The gene calls are TRBV27 and TRBJ1-2; tentatively, D is TRBD1 (5 bases). CDR3 size: 12 residues. V was shortened by 9 bases and J by 8 bases, with 16 bases between the two germline ends. The germline V gene has CDR1 MNHEY and CDR2 SMNVEV (reference sequence).

This chain joins TRBV4-1 and TRBJ2-4; 15 nucleotides align to TRBD2. With 4 bases clipped from V and 8 bases from J, the junction kept 9 bases outside the gene matches. This CDR3 comprises 17 residues. Germline V CDR1 and CDR2: MGHRA, YSYEKL. The chain's CDR3 is CASSLGLAGGSSDIQYF. In DNA form, the CDR3 reads TGCGCCAGCAGCCTGGGACTAGCGGGAGGTTCAAGCGACATTCAGTACTTC.

J is TRBJ2-7 and V is TRBV5-4, with D perhaps TRBD1 (6 bases). Germline V gene sequence: CDR1 SGHNT, CDR2 YYREEE (reference sequence). This CDR3 region has 14 residues. Between the trimmed V and J ends, which lost 4 bases and 0 bases, there was a span of 11 bases. CDR3 sequence: CASSLRDISYEQYF. CDR3 nucleotide sequence: TGTGCCAGCAGCCTTCGGGACATCTCCTACGAGCAGTACTTC.

The rearrangement links TRBV5-1 to TRBJ2-1; TRBD2 matches 11 bases. The ends lost 4 bases at V and 0 bases at J; junction bases unmatched: 9. CDR3 length: 18 amino acids. Germline CDR1 is SGHRS and CDR2 is YFSETQ. The CDR3 DNA sequence: TGCGCCAGCAGCCAGACTAGCGGGGTACCCAGCTCCTACAATGAGCAGTTCTTC. This codes for CASSQTSGVPSSYNEQFF.

The V gene is TRBV3-1 (or the pseudogene TRBV3-2), the J gene TRBJ2-2; TRBD2 agrees at 12 bases. CDR1 is LGHDT, CDR2 YNNKEL, per germline (reference sequence). The CDR3 extends over 17 amino acids. J gave up 1 base and V 4 bases, and 4 bases lay outside the gene matches. The CDR3 DNA is TGTGCCAGCAGCCGTCGGACTAGCGGGGTGAACACCGGGGAGCTGTTTTTT. Residues: CASSRRTSGVNTGELFF.

This clone was recorded once. V and J are TRBV14 and TRBJ2-5; TRBD1 might be the D (6 bases). Germline CDR1 is SGHDN and CDR2 is FVKESK. The V end was cut by 5 bases, the J end by 2 bases, with 12 bases between. The CDR3 length is 14 residues. CDR3 nucleotides: TGTGCCAGCAGCTTACAGGGAAGACAAGAGACCCAGTACTTC. Translation: CASSLQGRQETQYF.

V gene TRBV12-3 or TRBV12-4 combines with J gene TRBJ1-1, with no clear D. This CDR3 comprises 12 residues. V was pared by 6 bases and J by 10 bases, with 15 bases between. The CDR3 here is CASSPGGKVAFF. The CDR3, as DNA: TGTGCCAGCAGCCCAGGAGGGAAGGTAGCTTTCTTT.

There are a few counts of this clone. This chain uses TRBV28 with TRBJ2-3, with TRBD2 matching over 7 bases. With 3 bases clipped from V and 5 bases from J, the junction kept 5 bases outside the gene matches. The CDR3 has 14 amino acids. CDR1 and CDR2 from the germline V gene are MDHEN and SYDVKM. The DNA of the CDR3 is TGTGCCAGCAGTTTGGGGGGGAAGGGAGATACGCAGTATTTT. It specifies CASSLGGKGDTQYF.

This chain connects TRBV11-2 to TRBJ1-1; D uncertain. V was cut by 0 bases and J by 2 bases, with 7 bases left in between. CDR1 and CDR2 (germline): SGHAT, FQNNGV. The CDR3 runs 14 residues. This CDR3 reads CASSLDEGNTEAFF. In DNA, the CDR3 is TGTGCCAGCAGCTTAGATGAGGGAAACACTGAAGCTTTCTTT.

The genes are TRBV2 and TRBJ2-3; TRBD1 agrees at 8 bases. This CDR3 region has 14 residues. CDR1 is SNHLY and CDR2 is FYNNEI in the germline V gene. J lost 2 bases, V lost 7 bases, and 5 bases had no gene match. The CDR3 region is CASNSQGATDTQYF. As DNA, the CDR3 is TGTGCCAGCAACTCCCAGGGGGCCACAGATACGCAGTATTTT.

This clone turned up a few times. The V and J genes are TRBV5-1 and TRBJ2-3, with no clear D. Germline CDR1 and CDR2: SGHRS and YFSETQ. The length of the CDR3 is 15 residues. With 3 bases removed from V and 2 bases from J, the gap between germline ends came to 13 bases. The chain's CDR3 is CASSSSDGPTDTQYF. CDR3 sequence (DNA): TGCGCCAGCAGCTCGAGCGACGGCCCCACAGATACGCAGTATTTT. The whole variable domain, filled in from reference TRBV5-1 and TRBJ2-3, reads KAGVTQTPRYLIKTRGQQVTLSCSPISGHRSVSWYQQTPGQGLQFLFEYFSETQRNKGNFPGRFSGRQFSNSRSEMNVSTLELGDSALYLCASSSSDGPTDTQYFGPGTRLTVL.

The chain couples TRBV6-5 to TRBJ2-7; the D gene is possibly TRBD2 (5 bases). The V and J ends lost 7 bases and 0 bases respectively, with 16 bases between them. This CDR3 contains 15 residues. CDR1 is MNHEY, CDR2 SVGAGI, per germline. The DNA for the CDR3 is TGTGCCAGCAATAGAGGGCTGGGGAGCTCCTACGAGCAGTACTTC. Translated, it gives CASNRGLGSSYEQYF.

There are a few counts of this clone. The chain has TRBV7-2 and TRBJ1-1; 7 nucleotides match TRBD1. The CDR3 sequence is 15 residues long. Germline-derived CDR1 and CDR2 are SGHTA and FQGNSA. J was trimmed by 3 bases and V by 2 bases; bases with no gene match: 6. In DNA form, the CDR3 reads TGTGCCAGCAGCTTAAGGGGGCGCAGGGACACTGAAGCTTTCTTT. It yields the protein CASSLRGRRDTEAFF.

V gene TRBV7-8 combines with J gene TRBJ2-1, with TRBD1 matching 7 bases. The CDR3 is 14 amino acids. Germline V gives CDR1 SGHVS, CDR2 FQNEAQ. The J segment lost 6 bases and the V segment lost 6 bases, leaving 8 bases of the junction unmatched. The DNA of the CDR3 is TGTGCCAGCAGTGATATCCGGACAGGCAATGAGCAGTTCTTC. Residues: CASSDIRTGNEQFF.

The chain has TRBV3-1 (or the pseudogene TRBV3-2) and TRBJ1-4; a weak D match, TRBD1 (5 bases). Germline CDR1 reads LGHDT; CDR2 reads YNNKEL (reference sequence). This CDR3 is 14 amino acids long. Trimming removed 1 base from V and 6 bases from J, with 9 bases in between. The CDR3 nucleotides read TGTGCCAGCAGCCAAGCGGCGGGGGATGAAAAACTGTTTTTT. Translated, it gives CASSQAAGDEKLFF.

CDR3 protein: CASRPDRGGEKLFF. The CDR3 bases are TGTGCCAGCAGACCCGACAGGGGTGGGGAAAAACTGTTTTTT. V is TRBV6-5 and J is TRBJ1-4; TRBD1 matches at 8 bases. V trimming: 6 bases; J trimming: 8 bases; junction bases outside the gene matches: 8. The CDR3 runs 14 residues. Germline V gene data show CDR1 as MNHEY and CDR2 as SVGAGI.

This chain links TRBV19 with TRBJ2-5, with a possible D match to TRBD1 (6 bases). This CDR3 region has 13 residues. V lost 5 bases, J lost 9 bases, and 16 bases lay in between. Germline CDR1 is LNHDA and CDR2 is SQIVND (reference sequence). The DNA for the CDR3 is TGTGCCAGTAGTGTCGATGACAGGCCACCCCAGTACTTC. Residues: CASSVDDRPPQYF.

The gene calls are TRBV27 and TRBJ2-7; tentatively, D is TRBD2 (6 bases). Germline values: CDR1 MNHEY, CDR2 SMNVEV (reference sequence). The V end lost 8 bases, the J end lost 1 base, and 9 bases lay between the germline ends. This CDR3 region has 12 residues. CDR3 sequence (DNA): TGTGCCAGCCGGGGACTGTCCTACGAGCAGTACTTC. Protein sequence: CASRGLSYEQYF.

The CDR3 DNA reads TGTGCCAGCAGCCAGGGGGCTGGAAACACCATATATTTT. Translation: CASSQGAGNTIYF. V gene TRBV5-6 combines with J gene TRBJ1-3, with 7 bases lining up with TRBD1. The CDR3 consists of 13 residues. V lost 4 bases to trimming and J lost 2 bases; unmatched junction nucleotides: 0. Germline assignment: CDR1 SGHDT and CDR2 YYEEEE.